The present T cell receptor (beta chain) was sequenced within a study of blood T cell repertoires in COVID-19. Overall study: The United States, Italy and Spain were the sources of the acute and convalescent COVID-19 samples. The analysed material was cDNA or gDNA that came from T cells, B-cell-depleted T cells, or PBMCs.

Germline-derived CDR1 and CDR2 are SQVTM and ANQGSEA. The CDR3 extends over 17 amino acids. Trimming removed 6 bases from V and 7 bases from J; junction bases left unmatched: 14. In the original analysis: Amplification of reference gene primers provided the estimated nucleated cell counts. Assay: immunoSEQ multiplex PCR; the TCRdb copy retains only in-frame clones and omits some. That table furnishes V, J and clone size, whereas the DNA furnished D and trimming. The table lists about 260,000 clones, around four fifths of them singletons, with approximately 4% in the top ten. Sequencing was done on a sample of peripheral blood. This sequence was found in a man between 60 and 70 years old with acute or convalescent COVID-19. J is TRBJ2-1 and V is TRBV29-1; TRBD2 matches 14 bases. For the CDR3, the DNA is TGCAGCGTGGCCGGTGAATGGACTAGCGGGAGGATGAATGAGCAGTTCTTC. This encodes CSVAGEWTSGRMNEQFF.